Below, 5 T cell receptor beta chains from the same sample are listed, as sequenced in a study of blood T cell repertoires in COVID-19. Only in-frame clones appear in the TCRdb table, and some are missing; sequencing was by immunoSEQ multiplex PCR. The data show about 130,000 clones, around 84% seen once. Material: peripheral blood. The receptors come from a woman over 75 with acute or convalescent COVID-19.

The rearrangement uses TRBV6-2 or TRBV6-3 and TRBJ2-1, with 12 nucleotides matching TRBD1. The CDR3 spans 15 residues. V was pared by 5 bases and J by 5 bases, with 4 bases of the junction left unmatched. Germline V gene lookup returns CDR1 MNHEY and CDR2 SVGEGT. CDR3 region: CASSAGQGANNEQFF. The CDR3 DNA is TGTGCCAGCAGTGCGGGACAGGGGGCCAACAATGAGCAGTTCTTC.

This chain connects TRBV6-5 to TRBJ1-6; 8 bases are shared with TRBD1. The CDR3 is 15 amino acids. Unmatched junction bases numbered 3, after V lost 5 bases and J lost 3 bases. Per germline, CDR1 MNHEY and CDR2 SVGAGI. The CDR3 DNA reads as TGTGCCAGCAGTCAGACAGGGGACTATAATTCACCCCTCCACTTT. Translated: CASSQTGDYNSPLHF.

This chain uses TRBV19 with TRBJ1-1; 11 bases are shared with TRBD1. The junction had 9 bases not matched to a gene; V was cut back by 5 bases and J by 1 base. The germline V gene has CDR1 LNHDA and CDR2 SQIVND (reference sequence). This CDR3 region has 17 residues. CDR3 sequence: CASSVGDRGFENTEAFF. CDR3 coding DNA: TGTGCCAGTAGTGTGGGGGACAGGGGGTTTGAGAACACTGAAGCTTTCTTT.

V gene TRBV6-5 combines with J gene TRBJ2-2, with D possibly being TRBD1 (7 bases). The V and J ends lost 6 bases and 4 bases respectively, with 9 bases between them. This CDR3 has 13 amino acids. Germline CDR1 and CDR2: MNHEY and SVGAGI. For the CDR3, the DNA is TGTGCCAGCAGGCGGGACAGCACCGGGGAGCTGTTTTTT. This gives the protein CASRRDSTGELFF.

This clone was seen just once. The V call is TRBV2, the J call TRBJ1-5; D possibly corresponds to TRBD1 (6 bases). Germline CDR1 and CDR2: SNHLY and FYNNEI. Trimming took off 3 bases at V and 5 bases at J, with 11 bases between the two ends. CDR3 length equals 14 residues. The CDR3 loop reads CASSDLKGDQPQHF. In DNA, the CDR3 is TGTGCCAGCAGTGATTTGAAGGGGGATCAGCCCCAGCATTTT.